What follows is one TCR beta chain and its context. Its antigen is unknown. The data belong to a study of shared clonotypes between healthy human individuals. The study, taken as a whole, reports: A limitation of the genetic and exposure-history diversity represented arose from few donors. An expected dependence of interdonor clonotype sharing on sequencing depth was noted.

Unsorted PBMC replicate PCRs used approximately 290 ng DNA, roughly 30,000 T cell genomes. Method: immunoSEQ multiplex PCR; TCRdb's copy keeps in-frame clones and lacks some. The sample lists 400,000 to 550,000 clones, 70% to 85% occurring once. V gave up 4 bases and J gave up 2 bases; unmatched junction bases: 4. The CDR3 length is 15 residues. From germline, CDR1 is SQVTM and CDR2 ANQGSEA. Donors included only healthy HIV-negative adults lacking recent acute infections or vaccinations. This sequence was found in a middle-aged woman in good health. Some clones in this sample may be carry-over from other donors' samples. The sequencing input was PBMCs. The chain combines TRBV29-1 with TRBJ2-6, with 8 bases matching TRBD1. Written as DNA, the CDR3 is TGCAGCGTTGGACAGGGGATGGCTGGGGCCAACGTCCTGACTTTC. Translated: CSVGQGMAGANVLTF.